This T cell receptor (beta chain) was identified in a study of shared clonotypes between healthy human individuals. Study-level results: Clonotypes shared by all four donors outscored non-shared clonotypes in generation probability. Across four donors, naive CD4 shared around 5.4%, naive CD8 more than 3%, memory CD4 roughly 2.5%, memory CD8 0.35% to 0.5%. Clonotype sharing across donors was expected to vary with sequencing depth.

V was pared by 2 bases and J by 2 bases, with 7 bases between. The germline gives CDR1 MDHEN, CDR2 SYDVKM. The CDR3 sequence is 14 residues long. To note about this clone: The target antigen is unknown. This same CDR3 is encoded by further DNA sequences in the sample.

Generated by immunoSEQ multiplex PCR, the TCRdb table keeps only in-frame clones and is missing some. The table lists about 1.1 million clones, more than 75% of them singletons. This receptor was taken from a man younger than 30 in good health. Some clones in this sample may be carry-over from other donors' samples. The sequencing input was memory CD4+ T cells from PBMCs. As for subset: CD45RA-negative fraction. This chain connects TRBV28 to TRBJ1-3; D remains unclear. The CDR3 here is CASSLGGTGNTIYF. The DNA for the CDR3 is TGTGCCAGCAGTTTAGGAGGGACTGGAAACACCATATATTTT.